The 13 T cell receptor beta chains given below trace back to one sample, sequenced in a study of beta chain features in type 1 diabetes. What was sequenced were expressed TCRB transcripts, since all of the isolated RNA had been reverse transcribed. Assay: immunoSEQ multiplex PCR; the TCRdb copy retains only in-frame clones and omits some. The sample holds over 700,000 clones, roughly a sixth seen once. Input material: naive CD4+ T cells from blood. The receptors shown here come from a woman aged 18-35 years in good health.

This clone has a handful of counts. The rearrangement links TRBV4-3 to TRBJ1-2; tentative D call: TRBD1 (5 bases). V lost 2 bases, J lost 6 bases, and 10 bases lay in between. Germline CDR1 and CDR2: LGHNA and YSLEER. CDR3 length: 13 amino acids. For the CDR3, the DNA is TGCGCCAGCAGCCAAATAGGGGCAGATGGCTACACCTTC. Amino acids: CASSQIGADGYTF.

The chain has TRBV6-5 and TRBJ2-7; 7 nucleotides match TRBD1. V shed 6 bases, J shed 4 bases, and the junction held 3 bases outside the gene matches. This CDR3 has 12 amino acids. The germline CDR1 and CDR2 sequences are MNHEY and SVGAGI. CDR3 nucleotide sequence: TGTGCCAGCAGCCGACAGGGATACGAGCAGTACTTC. Its translation: CASSRQGYEQYF.

This clone was seen more than once but under ten times. The chain couples TRBV5-4 to TRBJ2-6; D possibly corresponds to TRBD1 (5 bases). Trimming pared 0 bases from V and 0 bases from J, leaving 16 bases between. This CDR3 is 19 amino acids long. Germline V CDR1 and CDR2: SGHNT, YYREEE (reference sequence). The CDR3 here is CASSLGYRSSLSGANVLTF. CDR3 coding DNA: TGTGCCAGCAGCTTGGGCTACAGGTCCTCCCTCTCTGGGGCCAACGTCCTGACTTTC.

The genes are TRBV4-2 and TRBJ2-3; 9 positions match TRBD2. The germline CDR1 and CDR2 sequences are LGHNA and YNFKEQ. The CDR3 length is 16 residues. The trim removed 7 bases at V and 0 bases at J, leaving 8 bases unmatched. The CDR3 protein is CASTPTSGPSTDTQYF. In nucleotides, the CDR3 is TGTGCCAGCACCCCGACTAGCGGCCCTAGCACAGATACGCAGTATTTT.

The table lists this clone with a few counts. The chain has TRBV19 and TRBJ2-7, with 13 bases that match TRBD2. Germline-derived CDR1 and CDR2 are LNHDA and SQIVND (reference sequence). This CDR3 spans 16 amino acids. The V gene end was trimmed by 5 bases and the J gene end by 4 bases; junction bases not matched to a gene: 8. The CDR3 here is CASSSRLAGGGYEQYF. The CDR3 DNA follows: TGTGCCAGTAGTTCGAGACTAGCGGGAGGCGGGTACGAGCAGTACTTC.

Only a few counts were recorded for this clone. The rearrangement joins TRBV18 to TRBJ2-2, with 7 bases fitting TRBD1. Germline V gene sequence: CDR1 KGHSH, CDR2 LQKENI. CDR3 length: 17 residues. With V trimmed by 5 bases and J by 3 bases, 12 bases remained unmatched. CDR3 nucleotide sequence: TGTGCCAGCTCATCTTCGACAGGGATCGGAGACACCGGGGAGCTGTTTTTT. As protein: CASSSSTGIGDTGELFF.

V is TRBV28 and J is TRBJ2-1; D remains ambiguous. CDR1 is MDHEN and CDR2 is SYDVKM in the germline V gene. CDR3 length: 13 residues. Trimming shortened V by 1 base and J by 9 bases, and 10 bases separated the two germline ends. DNA for the CDR3: TGTGCCAGCAGTTTATCTAGTCCGGGTGAGCAGTTCTTC. Its translation: CASSLSSPGEQFF.

This clone was seen a handful of times. V and J are TRBV5-1 and TRBJ2-7; 9 positions agree with TRBD1. The CDR3 has 15 amino acids. V was clipped by 2 bases and J by 1 base; unmatched bases: 4. Germline values: CDR1 SGHRS, CDR2 YFSETQ. The CDR3 reads CASSFSGTGSYEQYF. CDR3 in DNA: TGCGCCAGCAGCTTTTCCGGGACAGGGTCCTACGAGCAGTACTTC.

This clone was detected only a few times. The rearrangement joins TRBV9 to TRBJ2-5, with a possible D match to TRBD2 (5 bases). CDR1 and CDR2 from the germline V gene are SGDLS and YYNGEE. This CDR3 is built from 13 residues. V dropped 4 bases and J dropped 3 bases, with 10 bases sitting between them. In DNA, the CDR3 is TGTGCCAGCAGCCCCGGACTCAAAGAGACCCAGTACTTC. It specifies CASSPGLKETQYF.

The sample holds a few counts of this clone. This rearrangement joins TRBV28 to TRBJ1-4; weak D call: TRBD1 (6 bases). V gave up 4 bases and J gave up 5 bases, with 14 bases separating them. The CDR3 contains 15 residues. Germline assignment: CDR1 MDHEN and CDR2 SYDVKM. Here the CDR3 reads CASSSPGDPNEKLFF. CDR3 bases: TGTGCCAGCAGTTCTCCAGGGGACCCCAATGAAAAACTGTTTTTT. Full variable domain (missing parts from reference TRBV28 and TRBJ1-4): DVKVTQSSRYLVKRTGEKVFLECVQDMDHENMFWYRQDPGLGLRLIYFSYDVKMKEKGDIPEGYSVSREKKERFSLILESASTNQTSMYLCASSSPGDPNEKLFFGSGTQLSVL.

This clone was seen only a few times. Other DNA sequences in this specimen translate into the identical CDR3. This rearrangement joins TRBV2 to TRBJ2-7; perhaps D is TRBD1 or TRBD2 (5 bases each). Trimming removed 9 bases from V and 1 base from J, with 10 bases in between. From germline, CDR1 is SNHLY and CDR2 FYNNEI. This CDR3 spans 12 amino acids. CDR3 residues: CASRDPSYEQYF. Here the CDR3 DNA reads TGTGCCAGTCGGGACCCATCCTACGAGCAGTACTTC.

This clone was counted only a few times. The genes are TRBV15 and TRBJ2-3; the match to TRBD2 covers 8 bases. The CDR3 runs 14 residues. Trimming removed 8 bases from V and 0 bases from J; junction bases left unmatched: 4. Germline V gene lookup returns CDR1 LNHNV and CDR2 YYDKDF (reference sequence). The CDR3 loop reads CATQRERSTDTQYF. The DNA for the CDR3 is TGTGCCACCCAGCGGGAGAGGAGCACAGATACGCAGTATTTT.

The chain carries TRBV19 and TRBJ1-1, with TRBD1 identical over 8 bases. The CDR3 length is 15 residues. Unmatched junction bases numbered 5, after V lost 4 bases and J lost 1 base. Germline V gene data show CDR1 as LNHDA and CDR2 as SQIVND (reference sequence). Written as DNA, the CDR3 is TGTGCCAGTAGTAAAGGGACAGGTGAGAACACTGAAGCTTTCTTT. Its translation is CASSKGTGENTEAFF.